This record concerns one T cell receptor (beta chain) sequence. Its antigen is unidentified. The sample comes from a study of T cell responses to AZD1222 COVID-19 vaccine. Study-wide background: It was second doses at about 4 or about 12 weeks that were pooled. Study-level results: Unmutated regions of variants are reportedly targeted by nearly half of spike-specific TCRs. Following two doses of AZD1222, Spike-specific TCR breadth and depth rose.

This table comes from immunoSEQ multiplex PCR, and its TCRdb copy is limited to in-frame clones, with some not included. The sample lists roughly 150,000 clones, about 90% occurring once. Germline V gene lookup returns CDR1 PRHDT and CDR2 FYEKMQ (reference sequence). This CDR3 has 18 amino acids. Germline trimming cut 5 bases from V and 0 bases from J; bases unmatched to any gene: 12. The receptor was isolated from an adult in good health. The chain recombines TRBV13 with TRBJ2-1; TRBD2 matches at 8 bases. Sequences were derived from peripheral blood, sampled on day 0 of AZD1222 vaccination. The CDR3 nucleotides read TGTGCCAGCAGCCGTAGACTAGCGTGGGGGAGCTCCTACAATGAGCAGTTCTTC. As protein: CASSRRLAWGSSYNEQFF.